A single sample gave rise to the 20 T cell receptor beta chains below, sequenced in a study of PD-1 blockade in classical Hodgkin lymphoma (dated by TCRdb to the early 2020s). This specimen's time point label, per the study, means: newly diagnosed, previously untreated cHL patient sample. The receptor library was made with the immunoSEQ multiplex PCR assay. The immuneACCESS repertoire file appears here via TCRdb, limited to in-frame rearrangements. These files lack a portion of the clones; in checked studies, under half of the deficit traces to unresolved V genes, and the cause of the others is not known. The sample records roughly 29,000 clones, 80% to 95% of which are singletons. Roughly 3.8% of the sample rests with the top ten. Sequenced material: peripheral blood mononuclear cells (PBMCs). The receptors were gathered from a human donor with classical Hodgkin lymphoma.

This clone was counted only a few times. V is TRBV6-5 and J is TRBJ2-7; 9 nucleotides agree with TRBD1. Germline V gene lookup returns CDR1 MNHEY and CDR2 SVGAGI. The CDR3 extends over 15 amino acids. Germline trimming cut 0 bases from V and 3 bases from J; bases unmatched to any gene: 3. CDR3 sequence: CASSYSGQGGYEQYF. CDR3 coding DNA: TGTGCCAGCAGTTACTCGGGACAGGGAGGCTACGAGCAGTACTTC.

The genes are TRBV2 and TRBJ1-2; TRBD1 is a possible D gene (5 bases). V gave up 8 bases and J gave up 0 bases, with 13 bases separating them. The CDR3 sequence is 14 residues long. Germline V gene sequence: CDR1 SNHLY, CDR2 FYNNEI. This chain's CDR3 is CASHTREANYGYTF. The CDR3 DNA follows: TGTGCCAGCCACACCAGGGAGGCTAACTATGGCTACACCTTC.

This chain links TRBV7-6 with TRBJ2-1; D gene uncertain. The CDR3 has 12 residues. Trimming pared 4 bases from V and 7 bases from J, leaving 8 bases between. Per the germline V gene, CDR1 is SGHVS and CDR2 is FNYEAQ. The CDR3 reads CASSSGPNEQFF. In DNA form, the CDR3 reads TGTGCCAGCAGCTCCGGGCCGAATGAGCAGTTCTTC.

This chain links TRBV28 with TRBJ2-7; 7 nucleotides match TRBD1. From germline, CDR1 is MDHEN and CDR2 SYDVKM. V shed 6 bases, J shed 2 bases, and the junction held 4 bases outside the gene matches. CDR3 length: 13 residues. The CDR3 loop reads CASRKQGPYEQYF. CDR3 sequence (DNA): TGTGCCAGCAGAAAACAGGGGCCCTACGAGCAGTACTTC.

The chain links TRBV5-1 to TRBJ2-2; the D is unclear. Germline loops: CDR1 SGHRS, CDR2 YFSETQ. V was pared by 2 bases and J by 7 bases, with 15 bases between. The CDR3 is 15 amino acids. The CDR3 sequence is CASSFGVAADGELFF. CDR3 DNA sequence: TGCGCCAGCAGCTTTGGAGTAGCCGCTGACGGGGAGCTGTTTTTT.

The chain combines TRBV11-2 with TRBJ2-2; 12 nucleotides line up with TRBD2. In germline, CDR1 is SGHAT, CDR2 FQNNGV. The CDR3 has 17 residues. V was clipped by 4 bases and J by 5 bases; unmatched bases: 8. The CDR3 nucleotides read TGTGCCAGCAGCTATTCTAGCGGGAGGGGCCAGACCGGGGAGCTGTTTTTT. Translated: CASSYSSGRGQTGELFF.

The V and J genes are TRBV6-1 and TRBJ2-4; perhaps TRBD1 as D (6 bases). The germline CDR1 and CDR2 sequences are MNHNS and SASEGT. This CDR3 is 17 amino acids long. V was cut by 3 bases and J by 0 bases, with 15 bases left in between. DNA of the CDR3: TGTGCCAGCAGTGACCCGGGACAAGTCATAGCCAAAAACATTCAGTACTTC. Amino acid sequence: CASSDPGQVIAKNIQYF.

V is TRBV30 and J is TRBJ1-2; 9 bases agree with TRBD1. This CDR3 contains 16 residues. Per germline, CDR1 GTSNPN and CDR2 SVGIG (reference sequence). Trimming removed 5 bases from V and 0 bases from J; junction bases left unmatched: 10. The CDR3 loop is CAWRDRDDIANYGYTF. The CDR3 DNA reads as TGTGCCTGGCGGGACAGGGATGATATAGCTAACTATGGCTACACCTTC.

CDR3 region: CASSPAGGGTDTQYF. The DNA of the CDR3 is TGTGCCAGCAGCCCAGCGGGAGGGGGCACAGATACGCAGTATTTT. This rearrangement joins TRBV5-5 to TRBJ2-3, with 10 bases lining up with TRBD2. In germline, CDR1 is SGHKS, CDR2 YYEKEE (reference sequence). V lost 4 bases, J lost 1 base, and 3 bases stayed unmatched. The CDR3 runs to 15 residues. Filled out from reference TRBV5-5 and TRBJ2-3, the complete variable domain reads DAGVTQSPTHLIKTRGQQVTLRCSPISGHKSVSWYQQVLGQGPQFIFQYYEKEERGRGNFPDRFSARQFPNYSSELNVNALLLGDSALYLCASSPAGGGTDTQYFGPGTRLTVL.

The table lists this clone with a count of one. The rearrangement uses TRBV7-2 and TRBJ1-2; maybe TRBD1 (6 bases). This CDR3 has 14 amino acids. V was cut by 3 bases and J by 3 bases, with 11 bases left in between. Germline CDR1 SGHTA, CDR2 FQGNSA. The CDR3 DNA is TGTGCCAGCAGCTTTAGCCAGGGGCACTATGGCTACACCTTC. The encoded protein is CASSFSQGHYGYTF.

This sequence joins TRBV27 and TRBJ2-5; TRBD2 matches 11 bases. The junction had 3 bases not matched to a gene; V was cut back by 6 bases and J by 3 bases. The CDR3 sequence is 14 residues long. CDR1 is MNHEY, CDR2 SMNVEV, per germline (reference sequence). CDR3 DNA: TGTGCCAGCAGCTCACTAGCGGGAGAAGAGACCCAGTACTTC. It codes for CASSSLAGEETQYF.

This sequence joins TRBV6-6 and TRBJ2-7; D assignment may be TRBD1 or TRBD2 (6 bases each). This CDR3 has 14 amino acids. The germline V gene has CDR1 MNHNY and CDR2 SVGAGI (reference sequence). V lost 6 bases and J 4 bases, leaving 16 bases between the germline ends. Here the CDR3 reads CASSQGGSMYEQYF. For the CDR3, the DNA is TGTGCCAGCAGCCAAGGGGGGAGTATGTACGAGCAGTACTTC.

The CDR3 DNA reads as TGCGCCAGCAGCCCGGCAGACAGGGGGGGCTATGGCTACACCTTC. Translation gives CASSPADRGGYGYTF. The rearrangement joins TRBV5-1 to TRBJ1-2; 9 bases line up with TRBD1. This CDR3 has 15 residues. The V segment lost 4 bases and the J segment 4 bases; nucleotides outside the gene matches: 8. Germline V CDR1 and CDR2: SGHRS, YFSETQ.

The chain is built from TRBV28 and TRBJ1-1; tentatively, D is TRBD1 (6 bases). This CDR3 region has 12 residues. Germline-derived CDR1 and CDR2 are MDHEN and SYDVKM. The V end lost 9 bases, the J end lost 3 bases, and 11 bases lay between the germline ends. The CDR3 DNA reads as TGTGCCAGTAACAGGGAGCACACTGAAGCTTTCTTT. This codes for CASNREHTEAFF. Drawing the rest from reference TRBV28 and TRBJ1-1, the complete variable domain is DVKVTQSSRYLVKRTGEKVFLECVQDMDHENMFWYRQDPGLGLRLIYFSYDVKMKEKGDIPEGYSVSREKKERFSLILESASTNQTSMYLCASNREHTEAFFGQGTRLTVV.

DNA of the CDR3: TGTGCCAGCAGAGCCTGGGAGCGAAGAGAGCAGTTCTTC. It specifies CASRAWERREQFF. The genes are TRBV6-5 and TRBJ2-1; D is perhaps TRBD2 (5 bases). The germline V gene encodes CDR1 MNHEY and CDR2 SVGAGI. CDR3 size: 13 residues. Trimming took 6 bases from V and 10 from J, leaving 16 bases between them.

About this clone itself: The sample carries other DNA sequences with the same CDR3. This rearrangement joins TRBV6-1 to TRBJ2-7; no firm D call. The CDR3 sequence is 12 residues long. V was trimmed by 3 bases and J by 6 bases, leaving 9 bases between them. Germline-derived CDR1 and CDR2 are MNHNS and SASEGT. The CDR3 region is CASSDPSGEQYF. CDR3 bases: TGTGCCAGCAGTGATCCCAGTGGCGAGCAGTACTTC.

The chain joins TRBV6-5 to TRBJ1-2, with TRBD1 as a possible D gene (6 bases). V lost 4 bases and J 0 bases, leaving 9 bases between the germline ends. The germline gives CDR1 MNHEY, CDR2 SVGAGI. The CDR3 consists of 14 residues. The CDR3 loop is CASSSDRTNYGYTF. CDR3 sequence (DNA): TGTGCCAGCAGTTCGGACAGAACTAACTATGGCTACACCTTC.

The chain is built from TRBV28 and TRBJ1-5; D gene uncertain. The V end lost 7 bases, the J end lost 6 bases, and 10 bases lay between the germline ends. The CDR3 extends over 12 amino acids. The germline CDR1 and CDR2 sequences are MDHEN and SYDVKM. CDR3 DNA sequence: TGTGCCAGCACCAAGTGGGGTCAGCCCCAGCATTTT. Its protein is CASTKWGQPQHF.

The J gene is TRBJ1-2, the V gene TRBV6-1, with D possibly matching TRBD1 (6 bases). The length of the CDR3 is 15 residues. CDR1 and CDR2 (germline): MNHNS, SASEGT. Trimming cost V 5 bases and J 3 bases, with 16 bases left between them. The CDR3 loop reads CASSKPQGPDYGYTF. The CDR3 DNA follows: TGTGCCAGCAGTAAGCCCCAGGGGCCGGACTATGGCTACACCTTC.

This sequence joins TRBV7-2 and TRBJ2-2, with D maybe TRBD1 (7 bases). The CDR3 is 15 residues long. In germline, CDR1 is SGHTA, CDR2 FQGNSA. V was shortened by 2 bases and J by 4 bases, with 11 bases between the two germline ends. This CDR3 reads CASSLSQGGTGELFF. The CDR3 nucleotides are TGTGCCAGCAGCTTAAGTCAGGGGGGCACCGGGGAGCTGTTTTTT.